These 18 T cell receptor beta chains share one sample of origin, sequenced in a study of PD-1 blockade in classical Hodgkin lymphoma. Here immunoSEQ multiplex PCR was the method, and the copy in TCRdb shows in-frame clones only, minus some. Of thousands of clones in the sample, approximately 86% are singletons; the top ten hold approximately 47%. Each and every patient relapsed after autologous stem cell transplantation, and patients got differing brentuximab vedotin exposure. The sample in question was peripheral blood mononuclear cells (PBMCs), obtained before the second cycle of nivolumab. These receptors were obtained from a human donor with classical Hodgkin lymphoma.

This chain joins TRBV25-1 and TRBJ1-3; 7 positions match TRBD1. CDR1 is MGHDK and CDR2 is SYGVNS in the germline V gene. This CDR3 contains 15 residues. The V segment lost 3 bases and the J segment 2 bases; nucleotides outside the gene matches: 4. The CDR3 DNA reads TGTGCCAGCAGTGATAATCAGGGGGCTGGAAACACCATATATTTT. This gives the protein CASSDNQGAGNTIYF. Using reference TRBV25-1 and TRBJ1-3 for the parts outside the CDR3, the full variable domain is EADIYQTPRYLVIGTGKKITLECSQTMGHDKMYWYQQDPGMELHLIHYSYGVNSTEKGDLSSESTVSRIRTEHFPLTLESARPSHTSQYLCASSDNQGAGNTIYFGEGSWLTVV.

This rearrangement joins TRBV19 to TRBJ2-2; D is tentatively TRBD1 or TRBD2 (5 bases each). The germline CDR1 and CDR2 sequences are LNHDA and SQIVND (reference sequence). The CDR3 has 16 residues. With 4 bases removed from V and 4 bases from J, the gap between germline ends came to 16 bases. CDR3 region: CASSRVGGFTTGELFF. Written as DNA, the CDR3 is TGTGCCAGTAGTAGGGTTGGGGGATTTACCACCGGGGAGCTGTTTTTT.

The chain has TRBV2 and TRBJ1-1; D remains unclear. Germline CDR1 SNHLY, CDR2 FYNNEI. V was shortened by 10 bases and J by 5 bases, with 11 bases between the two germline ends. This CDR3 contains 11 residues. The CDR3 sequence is CATSRDTEAFF. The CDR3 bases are TGTGCCACATCGAGGGATACTGAAGCTTTCTTT.

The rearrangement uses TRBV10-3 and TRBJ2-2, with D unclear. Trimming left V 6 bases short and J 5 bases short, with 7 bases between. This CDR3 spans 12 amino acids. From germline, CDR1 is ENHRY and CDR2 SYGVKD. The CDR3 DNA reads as TGTGCCATCAGACAGCGAACCGGGGAGCTGTTTTTT. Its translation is CAIRQRTGELFF.

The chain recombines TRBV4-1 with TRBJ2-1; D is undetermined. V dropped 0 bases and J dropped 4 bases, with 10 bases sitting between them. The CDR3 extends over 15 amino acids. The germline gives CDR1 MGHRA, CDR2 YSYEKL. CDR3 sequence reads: CASSQERTGYNEQFF. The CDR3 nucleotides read TGCGCCAGCAGCCAAGAACGGACGGGTTACAATGAGCAGTTCTTC.

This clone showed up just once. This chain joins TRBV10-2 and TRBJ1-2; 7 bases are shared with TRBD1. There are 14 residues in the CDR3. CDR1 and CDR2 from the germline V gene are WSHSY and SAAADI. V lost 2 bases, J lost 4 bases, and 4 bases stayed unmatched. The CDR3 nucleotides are TGCGCCAGCAGTGAGGTGGCAGGGGGCTATGGCTACACCTTC. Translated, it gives CASSEVAGGYGYTF.

CDR3 sequence (DNA): TGTGCCAGCTCATCCCGGGACAGTGGATACTCTGGAAACACCATATATTTT. Encoded protein: CASSSRDSGYSGNTIYF. This sequence joins TRBV18 and TRBJ1-3; TRBD1 matches 7 bases. Germline CDR1 reads KGHSH; CDR2 reads LQKENI. This CDR3 contains 17 residues. Trimming took 5 bases from V and 0 from J; bases not matched to a gene: 10.

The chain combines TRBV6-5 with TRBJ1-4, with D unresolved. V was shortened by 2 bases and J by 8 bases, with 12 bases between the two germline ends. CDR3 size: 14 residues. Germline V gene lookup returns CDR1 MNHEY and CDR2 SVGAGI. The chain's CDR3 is CASSYDRTWEKLFF. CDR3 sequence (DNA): TGTGCCAGCAGTTACGATAGGACGTGGGAAAAACTGTTTTTT.

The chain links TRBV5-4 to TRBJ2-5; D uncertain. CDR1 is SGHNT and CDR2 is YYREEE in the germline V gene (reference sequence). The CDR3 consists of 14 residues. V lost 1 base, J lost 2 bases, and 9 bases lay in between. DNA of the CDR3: TGTGCCAGCAGCTTGCGGCTCAGACAAGAGACCCAGTACTTC. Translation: CASSLRLRQETQYF.

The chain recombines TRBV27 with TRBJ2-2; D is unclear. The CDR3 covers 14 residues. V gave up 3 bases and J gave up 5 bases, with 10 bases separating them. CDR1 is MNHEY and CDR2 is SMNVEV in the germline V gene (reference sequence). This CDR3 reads CASSFRVPTGELFF. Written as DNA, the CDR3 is TGTGCCAGCAGTTTCCGGGTCCCGACCGGGGAGCTGTTTTTT.

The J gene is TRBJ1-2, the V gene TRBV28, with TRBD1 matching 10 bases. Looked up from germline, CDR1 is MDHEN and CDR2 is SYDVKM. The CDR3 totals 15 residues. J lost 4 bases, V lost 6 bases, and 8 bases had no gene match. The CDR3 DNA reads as TGTGCCAGCAGCCTAGACAGGGGGCAGGGCTATGGCTACACCTTC. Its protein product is CASSLDRGQGYGYTF.

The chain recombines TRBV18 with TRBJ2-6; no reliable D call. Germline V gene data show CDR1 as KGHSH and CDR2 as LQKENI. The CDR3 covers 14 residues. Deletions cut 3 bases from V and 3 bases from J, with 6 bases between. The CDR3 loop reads CASSPPNGANVLTF. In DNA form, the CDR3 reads TGTGCCAGCTCACCGCCCAATGGGGCCAACGTCCTGACTTTC.

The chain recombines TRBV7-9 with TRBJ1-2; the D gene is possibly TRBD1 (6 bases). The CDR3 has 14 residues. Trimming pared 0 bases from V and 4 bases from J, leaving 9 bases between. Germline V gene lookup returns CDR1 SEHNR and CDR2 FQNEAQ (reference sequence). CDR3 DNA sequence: TGTGCCAGCAGCTTAGCGCAGGGGTTCTATGGCTACACCTTC. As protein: CASSLAQGFYGYTF. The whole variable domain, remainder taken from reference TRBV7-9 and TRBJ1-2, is DTGVSQNPRHKITKRGQNVTFRCDPISEHNRLYWYRQTLGQGPEFLTYFQNEAQLEKSRLLSDRFSAERPKGSFSTLEIQRTEQGDSAMYLCASSLAQGFYGYTFGSGTRLTVV.

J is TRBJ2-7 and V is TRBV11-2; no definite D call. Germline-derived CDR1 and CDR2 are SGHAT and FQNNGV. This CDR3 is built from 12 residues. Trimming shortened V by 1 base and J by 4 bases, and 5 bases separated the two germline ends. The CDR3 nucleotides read TGTGCCAGCAGCTTAGGGCGATACGAGCAGTACGTC. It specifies CASSLGRYEQYV.

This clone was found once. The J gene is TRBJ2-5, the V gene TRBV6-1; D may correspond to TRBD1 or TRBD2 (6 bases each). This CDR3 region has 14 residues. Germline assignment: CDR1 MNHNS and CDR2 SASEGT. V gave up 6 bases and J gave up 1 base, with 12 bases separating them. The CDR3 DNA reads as TGTGCCAGCAGAATACAGGGAGGCCAAGAGACCCAGTACTTC. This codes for CASRIQGGQETQYF.

The DNA for the CDR3 is TGTGCCAGCAGTCCCAAAACCTTTTCAAGGGGGCGATTGTATGGCTACACCTTC. It yields the protein CASSPKTFSRGRLYGYTF. The V gene is TRBV28, the J gene TRBJ1-2, with 7 bases aligning to TRBD1. The CDR3 runs 18 residues. The germline CDR1 and CDR2 sequences are MDHEN and SYDVKM. Losses at the gene ends were 5 bases for V and 5 bases for J; bases not matched to a gene: 20.

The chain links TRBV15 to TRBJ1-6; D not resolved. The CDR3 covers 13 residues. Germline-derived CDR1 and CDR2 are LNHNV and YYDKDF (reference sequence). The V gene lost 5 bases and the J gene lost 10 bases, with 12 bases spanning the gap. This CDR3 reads CATSFRGSSPLHF. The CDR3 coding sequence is TGTGCCACCAGCTTCCGGGGTAGCTCACCCCTCCACTTT.

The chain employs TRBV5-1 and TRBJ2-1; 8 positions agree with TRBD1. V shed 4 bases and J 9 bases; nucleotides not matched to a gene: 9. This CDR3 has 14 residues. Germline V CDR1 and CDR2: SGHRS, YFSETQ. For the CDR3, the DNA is TGCGCCAGCAGCCAGATCGGACAGGGCACTGAGCAGTTCTTC. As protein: CASSQIGQGTEQFF.